Given below is one T cell receptor (beta chain) in context. The data belong to a study of T-cell reconstitution after alpha-beta-depleted transplantation in children. V lost 0 bases and J lost 10; bases outside the gene matches: 12. From germline, CDR1 is LGHDT and CDR2 YNNKEL (reference sequence). CDR3 length equals 16 residues. The TCRbeta library incorporated unique molecular identifiers. TCRdb re-analysed the PCR reads in MiXCR, keeping a single row per CDR3 protein. Of about 610,000 distinct CDR3 sequences in the sample, over 9.5% are singletons; the top ten hold roughly 4%. This clonotype was sampled from a human donor who donated a stem cell graft to a child with acute myeloid leukemia. The V call is TRBV3-1, the J call TRBJ1-1; 9 bases map to TRBD1. Specimen: PBMCs from the stem cell graft donor, collected from the stem cell graft. DNA of the CDR3: TGTGCCAGCAGCCAAGACAATTACAGGGGGCGAGGGCTAGCTTTCTTT. Translating it yields CASSQDNYRGRGLAFF.